This TCR beta chain emerged from a study of beta chain features in type 1 diabetes. Study background: All samples yielded around 98,000,000 examined sorted cells. General study results and limits: More deletions and fewer insertions at VDJ junctions were seen in type 1 diabetes patients. Whether HLA type affects TCRB rearrangement stayed undetermined in the present work. When Type 1 diabetes patients were examined, their TCRB CDR3s proved moderately but significantly shorter in all four CD4+ subsets.

V lost 5 bases to trimming and J lost 12 bases; unmatched junction nucleotides: 4. This CDR3 contains 14 residues. Germline CDR1 reads SGHAT; CDR2 reads FQNNGV. This clone was detected a few times. Its antigen is as yet unknown. Expressed TCRB transcripts were sequenced because the entire RNA isolate underwent reverse transcription. Clones were read by immunoSEQ multiplex PCR, and TCRdb kept only the in-frame ones, dropping some. The sample lists about 300,000 clones; approximately 13% were seen once. V gene TRBV11-2 combines with J gene TRBJ2-1; 16 positions match TRBD2. Specimen: naive CD4+ T cells from blood. The sequence came from a young woman with type 1 diabetes. CDR3 in amino acids: CASSPGLAGGLQFF. The CDR3, as DNA: TGTGCCAGCAGCCCGGGACTAGCGGGAGGGTTGCAGTTCTTC.